The present T cell receptor beta chain was sequenced within a study of blood T cell repertoires in COVID-19. Study details: The study drew acute and convalescent COVID-19 samples from the United States, Italy and Spain.

Germline V gives CDR1 MDHEN, CDR2 SYDVKM. This CDR3 spans 14 amino acids. Trimming left V 4 bases short and J 3 bases short, with 12 bases between. In the original workflow: Counts of nucleated cells, estimated from reference gene primer amplification, were obtained. This table comes from immunoSEQ multiplex PCR, and its TCRdb copy is limited to in-frame clones, with some not included. The DNA gave D and trimming, while V, J and clone size come from that table. The sample holds about 58,000 clones, roughly 84% seen once. This TCR was sampled from a man aged 40-49 years with active COVID-19. The chain recombines TRBV28 with TRBJ1-1; D gene unclear. Sequencing was carried out using peripheral blood. CDR3 residues: CASSSQYQDTEAFF. The CDR3 DNA reads as TGTGCCAGCAGTTCTCAGTATCAGGACACTGAAGCTTTCTTT.